This TCR beta chain was recorded in a study of beta chain features in type 1 diabetes. General study results and limits: All four CD4+ subsets from Type 1 diabetes patients carried moderately but significantly shorter TCRB CDR3s.

A remark on this clone: What it recognizes is unknown.

Investigators reverse transcribed all isolated RNA, so they sequenced expressed TCRB transcripts. Here immunoSEQ multiplex PCR was the method, and the copy in TCRdb shows in-frame clones only, minus some. Here the sample spans roughly 340,000 clones, around 12% being singletons. With 8 bases removed from V and 2 bases from J, the gap between germline ends came to 7 bases. The germline V gene encodes CDR1 MDHEN and CDR2 SYDVKM. This CDR3 has 12 residues. The sequencing sample was made of naive CD4+ T cells from blood. The chain uses TRBV28 and TRBJ1-5, with D tentatively TRBD1 (5 bases). The source is a woman under 30 with type 1 diabetes. The CDR3 DNA follows: TGTGCCAGCGACAGAGGCAATCAGCCCCAGCATTTT. Translated, it gives CASDRGNQPQHF.